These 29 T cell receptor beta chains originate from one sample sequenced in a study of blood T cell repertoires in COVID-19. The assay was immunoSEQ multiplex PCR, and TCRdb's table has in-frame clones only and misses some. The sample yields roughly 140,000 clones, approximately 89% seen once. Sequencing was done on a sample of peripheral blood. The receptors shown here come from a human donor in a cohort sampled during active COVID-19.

CDR3 DNA: TGTGCCACCAGTGAGGGACAGGGGGCCGGAGATACGCAGTATTTT. Translation gives CATSEGQGAGDTQYF. V and J are TRBV24-1 and TRBJ2-3; TRBD1 agrees at 12 bases. The CDR3 runs 15 residues. V lost 4 bases to trimming and J lost 5 bases; unmatched junction nucleotides: 3. Germline-derived CDR1 and CDR2 are KGHDR and SFDVKD.

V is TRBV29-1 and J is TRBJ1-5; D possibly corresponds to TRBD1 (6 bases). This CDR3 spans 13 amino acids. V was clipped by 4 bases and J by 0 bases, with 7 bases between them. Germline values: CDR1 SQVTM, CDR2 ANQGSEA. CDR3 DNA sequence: TGCAGCGTTGGGGACACTAGCAATCAGCCCCAGCATTTT. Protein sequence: CSVGDTSNQPQHF.

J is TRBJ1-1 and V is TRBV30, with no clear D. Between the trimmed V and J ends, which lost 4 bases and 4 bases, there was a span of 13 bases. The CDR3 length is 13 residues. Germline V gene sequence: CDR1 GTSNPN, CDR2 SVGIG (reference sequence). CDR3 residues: CAWNKGRGTEAFF. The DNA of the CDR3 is TGTGCCTGGAATAAAGGCCGGGGCACTGAAGCTTTCTTT.

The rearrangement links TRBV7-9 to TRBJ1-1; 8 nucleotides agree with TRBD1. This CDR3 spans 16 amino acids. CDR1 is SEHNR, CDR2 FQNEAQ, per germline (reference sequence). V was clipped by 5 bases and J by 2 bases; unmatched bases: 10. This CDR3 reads CASSPNLDRVNTEAFF. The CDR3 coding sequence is TGTGCCAGCAGCCCTAACCTGGACAGGGTAAACACTGAAGCTTTCTTT. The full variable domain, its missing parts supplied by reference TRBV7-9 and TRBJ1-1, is DTGVSQNPRHKITKRGQNVTFRCDPISEHNRLYWYRQTLGQGPEFLTYFQNEAQLEKSRLLSDRFSAERPKGSFSTLEIQRTEQGDSAMYLCASSPNLDRVNTEAFFGQGTRLTVV.

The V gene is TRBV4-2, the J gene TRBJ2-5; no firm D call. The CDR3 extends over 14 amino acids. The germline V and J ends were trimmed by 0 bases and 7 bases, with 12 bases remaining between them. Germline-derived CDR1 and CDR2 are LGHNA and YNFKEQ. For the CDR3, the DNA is TGTGCCAGCAGCCAAGATGAGGCTATCGGGACCCAGTACTTC. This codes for CASSQDEAIGTQYF.

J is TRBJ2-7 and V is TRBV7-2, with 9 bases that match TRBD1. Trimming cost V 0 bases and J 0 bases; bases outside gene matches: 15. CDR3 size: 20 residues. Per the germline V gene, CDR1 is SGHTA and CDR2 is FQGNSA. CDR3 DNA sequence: TGTGCCAGCAGCTTAGCCTTAAATCCGGGACAGGGACGGAGCTCCTACGAGCAGTACTTC. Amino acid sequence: CASSLALNPGQGRSSYEQYF.

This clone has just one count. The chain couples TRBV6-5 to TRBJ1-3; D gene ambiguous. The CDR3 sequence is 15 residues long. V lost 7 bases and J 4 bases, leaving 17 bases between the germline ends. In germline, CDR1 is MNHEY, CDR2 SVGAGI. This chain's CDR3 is CASTRGDAWGNTIYF. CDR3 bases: TGTGCCAGCACCCGAGGCGATGCGTGGGGAAACACCATATATTTT.

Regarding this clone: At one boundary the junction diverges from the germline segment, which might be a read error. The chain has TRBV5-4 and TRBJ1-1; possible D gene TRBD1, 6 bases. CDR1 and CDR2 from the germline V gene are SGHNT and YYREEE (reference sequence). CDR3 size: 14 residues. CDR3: CASRLDSLNTEAFF. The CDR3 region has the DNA TGTGCCAGCAGGTTGGACAGCTTGAACACTGAAGCTTTCTTT. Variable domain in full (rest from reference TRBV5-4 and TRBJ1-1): ETGVTQSPTHLIKTRGQQVTLRCSSQSGHNTVSWYQQALGQGPQFIFQYYREEENGRGNFPPRFSGLQFPNYSSELNVNALELDDSALYLCASRLDSLNTEAFFGQGTRLTVV.

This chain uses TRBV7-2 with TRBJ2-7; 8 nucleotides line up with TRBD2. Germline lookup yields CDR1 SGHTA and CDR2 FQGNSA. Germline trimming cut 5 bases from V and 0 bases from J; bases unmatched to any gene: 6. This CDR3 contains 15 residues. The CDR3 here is CASSREGTISYEQYF. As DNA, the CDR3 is TGTGCCAGCAGCCGGGAGGGGACTATCTCCTACGAGCAGTACTTC.

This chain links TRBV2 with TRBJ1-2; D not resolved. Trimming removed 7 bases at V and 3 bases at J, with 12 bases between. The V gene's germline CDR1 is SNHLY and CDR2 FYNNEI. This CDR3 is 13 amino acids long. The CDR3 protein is CASIPAPDYGYTF. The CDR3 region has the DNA TGTGCCAGCATTCCAGCGCCGGACTATGGCTACACCTTC.

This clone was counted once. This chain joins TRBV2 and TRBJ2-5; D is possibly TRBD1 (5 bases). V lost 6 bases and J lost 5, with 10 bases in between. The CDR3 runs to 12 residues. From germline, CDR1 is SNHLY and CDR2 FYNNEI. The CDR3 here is CASRTVSETQYF. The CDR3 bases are TGTGCCAGCAGGACAGTTAGCGAGACCCAGTACTTC. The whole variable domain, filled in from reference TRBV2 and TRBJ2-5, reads EPEVTQTPSHQVTQMGQEVILRCVPISNHLYFYWYRQILGQKVEFLVSFYNNEISEKSEIFDDQFSVERPDGSNFTLKIRSTKLEDSAMYFCASRTVSETQYFGPGTRLLVL.

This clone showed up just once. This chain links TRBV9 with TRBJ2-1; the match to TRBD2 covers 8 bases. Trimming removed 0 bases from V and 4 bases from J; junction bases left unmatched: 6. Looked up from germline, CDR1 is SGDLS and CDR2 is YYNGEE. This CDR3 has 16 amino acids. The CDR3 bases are TGTGCCAGCAGCGTAGCCCCGGGGGGGCCGTACAATGAGCAGTTCTTC. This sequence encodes CASSVAPGGPYNEQFF.

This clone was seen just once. The DNA for the CDR3 is TGCGCCAGCAGCCTTCGGGACAGGCGGATCTCTGGAAACACCATATATTTT. Translation gives CASSLRDRRISGNTIYF. The gene calls are TRBV4-1 and TRBJ1-3; 8 nucleotides align to TRBD1. The CDR3 is 17 amino acids. Germline V gives CDR1 MGHRA, CDR2 YSYEKL. Trimming took 4 bases from V and 0 from J; bases not matched to a gene: 8.

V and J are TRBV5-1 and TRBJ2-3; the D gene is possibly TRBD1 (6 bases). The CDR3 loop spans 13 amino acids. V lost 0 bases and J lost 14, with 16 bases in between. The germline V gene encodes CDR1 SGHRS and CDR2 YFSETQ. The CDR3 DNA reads TGCGCCAGCAGCTTGGAGGCGGCAGGGGAACGGTATTTT. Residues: CASSLEAAGERYF.

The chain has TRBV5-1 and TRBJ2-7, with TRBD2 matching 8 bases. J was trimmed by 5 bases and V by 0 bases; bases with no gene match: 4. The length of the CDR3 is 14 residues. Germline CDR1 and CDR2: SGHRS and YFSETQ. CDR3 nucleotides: TGCGCCAGCAGCTTGGCCGGGGGGGTCGACGAGCAGTACTTC. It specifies CASSLAGGVDEQYF.

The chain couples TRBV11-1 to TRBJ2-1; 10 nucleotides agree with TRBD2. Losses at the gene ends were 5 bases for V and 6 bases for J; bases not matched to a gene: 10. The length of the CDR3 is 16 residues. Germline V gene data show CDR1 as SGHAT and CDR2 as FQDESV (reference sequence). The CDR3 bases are TGTGCCAGCAGCGGTCGGAGCGGGGGGGCCGGCAATGAGCAGTTCTTC. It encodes CASSGRSGGAGNEQFF.

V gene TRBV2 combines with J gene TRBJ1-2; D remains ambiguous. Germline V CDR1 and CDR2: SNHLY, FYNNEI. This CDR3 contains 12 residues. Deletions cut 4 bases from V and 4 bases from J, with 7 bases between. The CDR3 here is CASSGRVYGYTF. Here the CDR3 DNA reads TGTGCCAGCAGTGGGCGGGTCTATGGCTACACCTTC.

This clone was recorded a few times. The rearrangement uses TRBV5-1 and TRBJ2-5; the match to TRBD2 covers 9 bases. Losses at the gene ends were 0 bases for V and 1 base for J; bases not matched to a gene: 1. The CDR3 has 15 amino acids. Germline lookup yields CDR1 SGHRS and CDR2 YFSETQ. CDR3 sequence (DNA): TGCGCCAGCAGCTTGGGCGGGAGGGCCCAAGAGACCCAGTACTTC. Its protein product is CASSLGGRAQETQYF.

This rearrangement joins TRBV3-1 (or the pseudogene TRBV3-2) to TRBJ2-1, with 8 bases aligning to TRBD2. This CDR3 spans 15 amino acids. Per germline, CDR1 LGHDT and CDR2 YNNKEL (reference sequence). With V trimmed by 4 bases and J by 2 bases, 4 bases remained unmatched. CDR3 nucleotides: TGTGCCAGCAGCCCGGTTAGCGGGGCCTACAATGAGCAGTTCTTC. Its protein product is CASSPVSGAYNEQFF.

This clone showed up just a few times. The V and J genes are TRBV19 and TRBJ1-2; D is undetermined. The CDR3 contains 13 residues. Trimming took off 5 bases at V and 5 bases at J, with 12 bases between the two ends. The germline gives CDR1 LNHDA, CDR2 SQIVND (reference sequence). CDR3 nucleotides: TGTGCCAGTAGTTTCGGGGTTGGGTATGGCTACACCTTC. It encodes CASSFGVGYGYTF.

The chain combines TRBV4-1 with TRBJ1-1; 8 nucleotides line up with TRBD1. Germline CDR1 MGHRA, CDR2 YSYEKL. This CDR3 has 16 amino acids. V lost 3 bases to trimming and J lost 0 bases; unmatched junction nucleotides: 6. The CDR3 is CASSQLWGQVNTEAFF. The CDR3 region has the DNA TGCGCCAGCAGCCAGCTTTGGGGACAGGTGAACACTGAAGCTTTCTTT.

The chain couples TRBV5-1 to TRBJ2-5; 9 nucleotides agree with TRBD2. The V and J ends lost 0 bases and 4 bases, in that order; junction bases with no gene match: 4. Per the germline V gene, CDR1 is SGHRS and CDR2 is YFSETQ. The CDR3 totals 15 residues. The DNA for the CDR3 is TGCGCCAGCAGCTTGGTTAGCGGGGGTGGAGAGACCCAGTACTTC. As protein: CASSLVSGGGETQYF.

DNA for the CDR3: TGTGCCAGCAGCCAGCGACTCACAGATACGCAGTATTTT. This gives the protein CASSQRLTDTQYF. The V gene is TRBV6-2 or TRBV6-3, the J gene TRBJ2-3; no clear D gene. Trimming shortened V by 6 bases and J by 2 bases, and 9 bases separated the two germline ends. Germline CDR1 MNHEY, CDR2 SVGEGT. The CDR3 spans 13 residues.

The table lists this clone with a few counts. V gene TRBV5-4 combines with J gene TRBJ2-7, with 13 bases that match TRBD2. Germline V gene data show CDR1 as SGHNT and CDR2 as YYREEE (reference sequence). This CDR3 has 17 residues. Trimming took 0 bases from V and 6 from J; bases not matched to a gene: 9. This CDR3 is CASSLASGTSGVIEQYF. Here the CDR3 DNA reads TGTGCCAGCAGCTTGGCCTCCGGGACTAGCGGGGTAATCGAGCAGTACTTC. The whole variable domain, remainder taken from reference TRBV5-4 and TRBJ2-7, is ETGVTQSPTHLIKTRGQQVTLRCSSQSGHNTVSWYQQALGQGPQFIFQYYREEENGRGNFPPRFSGLQFPNYSSELNVNALELDDSALYLCASSLASGTSGVIEQYFGPGTRLTVT.

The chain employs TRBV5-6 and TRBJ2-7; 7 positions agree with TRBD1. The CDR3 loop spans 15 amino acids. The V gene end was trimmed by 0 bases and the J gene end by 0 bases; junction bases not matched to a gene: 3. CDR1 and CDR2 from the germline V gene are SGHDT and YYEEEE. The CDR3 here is CASSLAAGGSYEQYF. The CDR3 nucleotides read TGTGCCAGCAGCTTGGCGGCAGGGGGCTCCTACGAGCAGTACTTC.

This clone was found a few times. This CDR3 reads CASSLEVVGANTEAFF. CDR3 nucleotides: TGTGCCAGCAGCTTAGAAGTGGTAGGAGCTAACACTGAAGCTTTCTTT. V and J are TRBV7-9 and TRBJ1-1, with D uncertain. V shed 1 base and J shed 2 bases, with 14 bases lying between them. Per the germline V gene, CDR1 is SEHNR and CDR2 is FQNEAQ (reference sequence). The CDR3 is made up of 16 amino acids.

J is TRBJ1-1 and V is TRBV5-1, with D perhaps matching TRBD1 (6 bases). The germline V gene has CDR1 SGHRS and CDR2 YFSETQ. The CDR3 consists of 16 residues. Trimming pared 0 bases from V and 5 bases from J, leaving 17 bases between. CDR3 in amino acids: CASSLVARGGRTEAFF. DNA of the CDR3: TGCGCCAGCAGCTTGGTTGCGCGCGGGGGCCGAACTGAAGCTTTCTTT.

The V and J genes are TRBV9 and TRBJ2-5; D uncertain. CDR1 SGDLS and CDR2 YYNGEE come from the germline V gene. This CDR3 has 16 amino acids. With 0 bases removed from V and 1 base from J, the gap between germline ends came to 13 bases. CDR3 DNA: TGTGCCAGCAGCGTAGGTCTAACAGAAGTCCAAGAGACCCAGTACTTC. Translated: CASSVGLTEVQETQYF.

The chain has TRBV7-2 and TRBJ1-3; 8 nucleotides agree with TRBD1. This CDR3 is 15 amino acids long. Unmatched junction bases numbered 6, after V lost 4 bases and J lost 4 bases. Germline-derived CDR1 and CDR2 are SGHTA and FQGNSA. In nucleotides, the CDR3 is TGTGCCAGCAGCTACCAGGGGGCGAGGGGAAACACCATATATTTT. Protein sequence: CASSYQGARGNTIYF. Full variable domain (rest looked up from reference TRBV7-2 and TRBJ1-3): GAGVSQSPSNKVTEKGKDVELRCDPISGHTALYWYRQSLGQGLEFLIYFQGNSAPDKSGLPSDRFSAERTGGSVSTLTIQRTQQEDSAVYLCASSYQGARGNTIYFGEGSWLTVV.